The present entry profiles one TCR beta chain with its context. Its specific antigen is unknown. Base qualities are not provided; no much larger clone lies one nucleotide away. V is reduced by 4 bases and J by 6 bases, leaving a spacing of 15 bases between them. The CDR3 covers 14 residues, taking in both the cysteine and the phenylalanine. The read is trimmed to its CDR3 DNA, 42 bases read in frame from base 1. CDR1 and CDR2 (SNHLY, FYNNEI) derive from the germline V gene. The data were taken from a study of blood T cell repertoires in COVID-19 (dated by TCRdb to 2020 to 2022). Study-level background: Samples covering the acute and convalescent phases of COVID-19 were provided by collaborators in the United States, Italy and Spain. The sample metadata nearly always contained a de-identified subject ID, COVID-19 status, age in years and sex. The prospective study material was composed of cDNA or gDNA derived from T cells, B-cell-depleted T cells, or PBMCs. The dataset comprised deeply sampled blood TCRbeta repertoires from subjects exposed to, actively infected with, or recovered from COVID-19. The samples were drawn from the first 160 participants of the ongoing ImmuneRACE study and from over a thousand subjects provided by 6 global collaborators. The repertoires were released in a freely available public database meant as a resource for research on the immune response to SARS-CoV-2. Where HLA class I and class II types were available, the types were taken from metadata supplied by the sample provider, not from assay-based typing.

The immunoSEQ Assay, a bias-controlled multiplex PCR, was used to amplify TCRbeta CDR3 regions from genomic DNA. As for the authors' bioinformatics: The number of nucleated cells in each sample was estimated by amplification of reference gene primers within the assay. Sequence reads were collapsed and filtered to measure the absolute abundance of every unique TCRbeta CDR3 rearrangement. For each sample, productive Simpson clonality was calculated by taking the square root of Simpson's diversity index across productive rearrangements. This is the immuneACCESS table as TCRdb keeps it, with only in-frame sequences that have V and J called. A part of the clones is gone; compared with another copy, unresolved V genes explain less than half, and the rest is unexplained. V, J and clone size are taken as reported in that table, and D and trimming were inferred from the DNA itself. Recorded for this sample are around 180,000 clones; 80% to 85% of them occurred a single time. Together, the top ten hold 12% of the sample.

Summary of the overall study and its limitations: Clinical and demographic metadata were provided uncurated, with the amount varying by source and participant.

At one collaborating source in Seattle, patients were enrolled during active infection and were followed longitudinally through the course of disease. Collaborating institutions collected whole blood in K2EDTA tubes following their own protocols. Collaborator samples were shipped for TCRbeta analysis as frozen whole blood, isolated PBMCs, or DNA extracted from either sample type. The origin of this receptor is a woman at least 80 years old with COVID-19, enrolled during active disease. The chain is encoded by TRBV2 joined to TRBJ1-2; the D segment could be TRBD1, given 5 matching bases. The sample comprised peripheral blood. The nucleotide sequence reads TGTGCCAGCAGTGCACTCAGGGAGGCAAATGGCTACACCTTC. It codes for CASSALREANGYTF.